A single sample gave rise to the 21 T cell receptor beta chains below, sequenced in a study of PD-1 blockade in classical Hodgkin lymphoma. After autologous stem cell transplantation all patients relapsed, and prior brentuximab vedotin exposure differed between cohorts. Data came from immunoSEQ multiplex PCR; TCRdb stores just in-frame clones and leaves some out. The sample holds 25,000 to 35,000 clones; around 68% are singletons and the top ten take nearly 15%. Here the sequenced sample was peripheral blood mononuclear cells (PBMCs), taken before the second cycle of nivolumab. These TCRs come from a human donor with classical Hodgkin lymphoma.

V gene TRBV2 combines with J gene TRBJ2-3, with 9 bases lining up with TRBD1. Germline values: CDR1 SNHLY, CDR2 FYNNEI. The CDR3 contains 15 residues. With V trimmed by 4 bases and J by 5 bases, 7 bases remained unmatched. This CDR3 reads CASSAEQGARDTQYF. The CDR3 coding sequence is TGTGCCAGCAGTGCTGAACAGGGGGCGAGAGATACGCAGTATTTT. The full variable domain, rest sourced from reference TRBV2 and TRBJ2-3, is EPEVTQTPSHQVTQMGQEVILRCVPISNHLYFYWYRQILGQKVEFLVSFYNNEISEKSEIFDDQFSVERPDGSNFTLKIRSTKLEDSAMYFCASSAEQGARDTQYFGPGTRLTVL.

CDR3 in amino acids: CASSGPSGNTIYF. The CDR3 DNA is TGTGCCAGCAGCGGTCCTTCTGGAAACACCATATATTTT. This chain joins TRBV28 and TRBJ1-3; no reliable D call. This CDR3 is 13 amino acids long. The V gene's germline CDR1 is MDHEN and CDR2 SYDVKM. Trimming shortened V by 6 bases and J by 1 base, and 7 bases separated the two germline ends.

The rearrangement uses TRBV4-2 and TRBJ2-4; 7 bases are a match to TRBD1. This CDR3 spans 21 amino acids. From germline, CDR1 is LGHNA and CDR2 YNFKEQ. J lost 1 base, V lost 1 base, and 19 bases had no gene match. As DNA, the CDR3 is TGTGCCAGCAGCCAAGCTTTACTGGCAGGGGGTCGTGATACGGCCAAAAACATTCAGTACTTC. This sequence encodes CASSQALLAGGRDTAKNIQYF.

This sequence joins TRBV5-4 and TRBJ1-2; 12 nucleotides line up with TRBD1. The ends lost 4 bases at V and 4 bases at J; junction bases unmatched: 5. The CDR3 spans 15 residues. Germline CDR1 and CDR2: SGHNT and YYREEE (reference sequence). The CDR3: CASSAWDRGPYGYTF. In DNA, the CDR3 is TGTGCCAGCAGCGCCTGGGACAGGGGGCCCTATGGCTACACCTTC.

This clone was picked up a small number of times. The chain employs TRBV6-6 and TRBJ2-7; 11 bases line up with TRBD1. The CDR3 loop spans 15 amino acids. The junction had 0 bases not matched to a gene; V was cut back by 0 bases and J by 2 bases. Per germline, CDR1 MNHNY and CDR2 SVGAGI (reference sequence). The CDR3: CASSYSGQGAYEQYF. The CDR3 coding sequence is TGTGCCAGCAGTTACTCGGGACAGGGGGCCTACGAGCAGTACTTC.

The table lists this clone with a count of one. This chain joins TRBV6-4 and TRBJ1-1; D gene unclear. Germline assignment: CDR1 MRHNA and CDR2 SNTAGT. V was shortened by 6 bases and J by 3 bases, with 14 bases between the two germline ends. There are 14 residues in the CDR3. The CDR3 nucleotides are TGTGCCAGCAGAGGCTCAGATGGGTACACTGAAGCTTTCTTT. Its protein product is CASRGSDGYTEAFF.

This clone was found once. V and J are TRBV7-8 and TRBJ2-3, with 10 positions matching TRBD2. After removal of 5 bases from V and 3 bases from J, the junction contained 8 bases not matched to a gene. The CDR3 runs to 16 residues. The germline V gene has CDR1 SGHVS and CDR2 FQNEAQ. CDR3 loop: CASSRLLAGMTDTQYF. CDR3 nucleotide sequence: TGTGCCAGCAGCCGGTTACTAGCGGGGATGACAGATACGCAGTATTTT.

This chain uses TRBV4-1 with TRBJ1-2; D unresolved. Per the germline V gene, CDR1 is MGHRA and CDR2 is YSYEKL. V was cut by 1 base and J by 8 bases, with 14 bases left in between. The CDR3 is made up of 14 amino acids. The CDR3 loop is CASSQVTGDVGYTF. Written as DNA, the CDR3 is TGCGCCAGCAGCCAAGTGACCGGCGATGTCGGCTACACCTTC.

The chain combines TRBV11-1 with TRBJ2-1; no clear D. CDR3 size: 16 residues. With 5 bases removed from V and 6 bases from J, the gap between germline ends came to 20 bases. The germline V gene has CDR1 SGHAT and CDR2 FQDESV (reference sequence). CDR3 in amino acids: CASSPQFRGFTNEQFF. The CDR3 DNA is TGTGCCAGCAGCCCTCAGTTCAGAGGCTTCACCAATGAGCAGTTCTTC.

CDR3 sequence: CASSRRGQETQYF. In nucleotides, the CDR3 is TGTGCCAGCAGCCGGCGGGGCCAAGAGACCCAGTACTTC. The genes are TRBV7-2 and TRBJ2-5; D is perhaps TRBD2 (6 bases). With 5 bases removed from V and 1 base from J, the gap between germline ends came to 8 bases. This CDR3 is built from 13 residues. CDR1 is SGHTA, CDR2 FQGNSA, per germline.

V and J are TRBV7-9 and TRBJ1-2, with D hard to call. The CDR3 length is 14 residues. CDR1 SEHNR and CDR2 FQNEAQ come from the germline V gene (reference sequence). V was clipped by 5 bases and J by 4 bases, with 14 bases between them. Here the CDR3 DNA reads TGTGCCAGCAGCGCAATGGACGGACTCTATGGCTACACCTTC. Encoded protein: CASSAMDGLYGYTF.

CDR3 residues: CSVAARGGANEKLFF. DNA for the CDR3: TGCAGCGTTGCGGCGCGGGGGGGAGCTAATGAAAAACTGTTTTTT. The V and J genes are TRBV29-1 and TRBJ1-4; weak D call: TRBD1 (5 bases). The germline V gene encodes CDR1 SQVTM and CDR2 ANQGSEA. This CDR3 has 15 amino acids. Between the trimmed V and J ends, which lost 4 bases and 3 bases, there was a span of 15 bases.

J is TRBJ2-7 and V is TRBV19; 9 nucleotides line up with TRBD1. This CDR3 region has 15 residues. Trimming at V came to 4 bases and at J to 4 bases, leaving 8 bases not matched to a gene. Germline loops: CDR1 LNHDA, CDR2 SQIVND (reference sequence). Written as DNA, the CDR3 is TGTGCCAGTAGTACACCGGGACAGGGACGATACGAGCAGTACTTC. Translated: CASSTPGQGRYEQYF.

V usage is TRBV21-1 and J usage is TRBJ1-1. TRBV21-1 is designated a pseudogene. This CDR3 spans 12 amino acids. CDR3 loop: CASSIRLVEAFF. The CDR3 DNA follows: TGTGCCAGCAGCATCCGGCTAGTTGAAGCTTTCTTT.

The chain combines TRBV2 with TRBJ2-1; 7 bases fit TRBD2. The CDR3 covers 14 residues. Germline V gene data show CDR1 as SNHLY and CDR2 as FYNNEI. After removal of 8 bases from V and 7 bases from J, the junction contained 11 bases not matched to a gene. Here the CDR3 reads CASPQRVGGNEQFF. Here the CDR3 DNA reads TGTGCCAGCCCGCAGCGCGTGGGGGGGAATGAGCAGTTCTTC.

This clone was seen only a few times. The chain recombines TRBV5-1 with TRBJ1-1; D not resolved. The V gene lost 0 bases and the J gene lost 1 base, with 7 bases spanning the gap. Germline V gene data show CDR1 as SGHRS and CDR2 as YFSETQ. The CDR3 is made up of 14 amino acids. CDR3 protein: CASSLDGSNTEAFF. CDR3 nucleotides: TGCGCCAGCAGCTTGGACGGATCGAACACTGAAGCTTTCTTT.

This chain's CDR3 is CASRTGNSGNTIYF. CDR3 DNA: TGTGCCAGTAGAACTGGTAACTCTGGAAACACCATATATTTT. The chain recombines TRBV6-5 with TRBJ1-3; D unclear. The CDR3 consists of 14 residues. Trimming removed 9 bases at V and 0 bases at J, with 12 bases between. Germline lookup yields CDR1 MNHEY and CDR2 SVGAGI.

Here the CDR3 DNA reads TGTGCCAGCAGCCATCCCCAGGGGTCTGCTGAAGCTTTCTTT. Amino acids: CASSHPQGSAEAFF. The chain couples TRBV6-5 to TRBJ1-1; D perhaps matches TRBD1 (6 bases). CDR3 length equals 14 residues. With 6 bases removed from V and 6 bases from J, the gap between germline ends came to 17 bases. Germline CDR1 and CDR2: MNHEY and SVGAGI.

The chain combines TRBV30 with TRBJ2-3, with 10 bases lining up with TRBD2. The CDR3 is made up of 16 amino acids. The J segment lost 4 bases and the V segment lost 5 bases, leaving 12 bases of the junction unmatched. CDR1 GTSNPN and CDR2 SVGIG come from the germline V gene (reference sequence). Written as DNA, the CDR3 is TGTGCCTGGGGCCGGAGCGGGGGGGTGAGCGCAGATACGCAGTATTTT. This codes for CAWGRSGGVSADTQYF.

This chain joins TRBV2 and TRBJ1-5; 9 bases align to TRBD1. The CDR3 totals 16 residues. CDR1 and CDR2 (germline): SNHLY, FYNNEI. After removal of 6 bases from V and 7 bases from J, the junction contained 13 bases not matched to a gene. In nucleotides, the CDR3 is TGTGCCAGCAGAGGACAGGGGATAGGTTTGGGGCAGCCCCAGCATTTT. Translation gives CASRGQGIGLGQPQHF.

This clone was seen a handful of times. The chain is built from TRBV5-1 and TRBJ1-1; TRBD1 is a possible D gene (5 bases). Trimming took 1 base from V and 0 from J, leaving 13 bases between them. Germline values: CDR1 SGHRS, CDR2 YFSETQ. This CDR3 comprises 16 residues. The CDR3 is CASSLKIGAMNTEAFF. CDR3 nucleotides: TGCGCCAGCAGCTTGAAGATAGGGGCAATGAACACTGAAGCTTTCTTT. Full variable domain (remainder filled in from reference TRBV5-1 and TRBJ1-1): KAGVTQTPRYLIKTRGQQVTLSCSPISGHRSVSWYQQTPGQGLQFLFEYFSETQRNKGNFPGRFSGRQFSNSRSEMNVSTLELGDSALYLCASSLKIGAMNTEAFFGQGTRLTVV.